One sample yielded the 10 T cell receptor beta chains listed below, sequenced in a study of blood T cell repertoires in COVID-19. Sequencing used immunoSEQ multiplex PCR; TCRdb keeps in-frame clones, though not all of them. The table shows around 220,000 clones, with approximately 90% occurring only once. Material for sequencing was peripheral blood. All receptors derive from a middle-aged woman who had recovered from COVID-19.

The rearrangement uses TRBV10-3 and TRBJ2-7; D might be TRBD2 (6 bases). The length of the CDR3 is 17 residues. Germline V CDR1 and CDR2: ENHRY, SYGVKD. V was pared by 0 bases and J by 0 bases, with 15 bases between. CDR3 protein: CAISESKEGMASYEQYF. The CDR3 bases are TGTGCCATCAGTGAGTCGAAGGAGGGGATGGCCTCCTACGAGCAGTACTTC.

The chain is built from TRBV9 and TRBJ2-2, with a weak D call TRBD1 (5 bases). Germline CDR1 is SGDLS and CDR2 is YYNGEE. V lost 3 bases, J lost 3 bases, and 12 bases lay in between. The CDR3 is 15 residues long. As DNA, the CDR3 is TGTGCCAGCAGCGGGGTGGGGCAATACACCGGGGAGCTGTTTTTT. It codes for CASSGVGQYTGELFF.

The chain carries TRBV7-2 and TRBJ2-6; TRBD2 matches 9 bases. Germline CDR1 reads SGHTA; CDR2 reads FQGNSA. CDR3 length: 16 amino acids. Trimming cost V 8 bases and J 3 bases; bases outside gene matches: 8. The CDR3 sequence: CASGLAGAFGANVLTF. The DNA for the CDR3 is TGTGCCAGCGGGTTAGCGGGAGCATTTGGGGCCAACGTCCTGACTTTC.

The CDR3 region is CASSVADRDLYGYTF. For the CDR3, the DNA is TGTGCCAGCAGCGTGGCTGACAGGGACCTCTATGGCTACACCTTC. The chain combines TRBV5-6 with TRBJ1-2; TRBD1 matches at 7 bases. After removal of 4 bases from V and 4 bases from J, the junction contained 10 bases not matched to a gene. Germline CDR1 is SGHDT and CDR2 is YYEEEE. The CDR3 has 15 amino acids.

This clone appeared a few times. The chain employs TRBV7-2 and TRBJ2-2; 8 nucleotides match TRBD1. Germline lookup yields CDR1 SGHTA and CDR2 FQGNSA. The CDR3 consists of 17 residues. Trimming cost V 4 bases and J 4 bases; bases outside gene matches: 11. CDR3 sequence (DNA): TGTGCCAGCAGCTCGCCAACAGGGGGGATTTTCACCGGGGAGCTGTTTTTT. This translates into CASSSPTGGIFTGELFF.

The chain is built from TRBV5-4 and TRBJ2-7; 7 bases agree with TRBD2. Germline V gene lookup returns CDR1 SGHNT and CDR2 YYREEE (reference sequence). This CDR3 spans 16 amino acids. V shed 0 bases, J shed 3 bases, and the junction held 9 bases outside the gene matches. This chain's CDR3 is CASSLAKGREDYEQYF. The CDR3 nucleotides read TGTGCCAGCAGCTTGGCCAAAGGGAGGGAGGACTACGAGCAGTACTTC.

This chain connects TRBV6-2 or TRBV6-3 to TRBJ1-4, with 10 bases matching TRBD1. Germline CDR1 and CDR2: MNHEY and SVGEGT. Trimming at V came to 5 bases and at J to 6 bases, leaving 3 bases not matched to a gene. The CDR3 consists of 14 residues. CDR3 nucleotides: TGTGCCAGCAGTGGGACAGGGGAACATGAAAAACTGTTTTTT. This codes for CASSGTGEHEKLFF.

This chain joins TRBV11-1 and TRBJ2-7, with TRBD1 identical over 8 bases. Trimming removed 7 bases from V and 5 bases from J; junction bases left unmatched: 10. Germline CDR1 and CDR2: SGHAT and FQDESV (reference sequence). CDR3 length: 14 amino acids. As DNA, the CDR3 is TGTGCCAGCAAGGAGACAGGGGAAGGCCACGAGCAGTACTTC. It yields the protein CASKETGEGHEQYF.

This clone was observed a handful of times. This chain uses TRBV19 with TRBJ1-2, with D possibly being TRBD1 (5 bases). The germline V gene has CDR1 LNHDA and CDR2 SQIVND (reference sequence). This CDR3 has 13 residues. V lost 7 bases to trimming and J lost 3 bases, with 12 bases between them. CDR3 bases: TGTGCCAGTAACGTTGACAGATACTATGGCTACACCTTC. Encoded protein: CASNVDRYYGYTF.

The chain links TRBV11-2 to TRBJ2-7; TRBD1 agrees at 8 bases. CDR3 length equals 16 residues. Per germline, CDR1 SGHAT and CDR2 FQNNGV. Germline trimming cut 4 bases from V and 0 bases from J; bases unmatched to any gene: 8. CDR3 in amino acids: CASSSNTGGGSYEQYF. The DNA for the CDR3 is TGTGCCAGCAGCTCAAACACAGGGGGTGGCTCCTACGAGCAGTACTTC.